This T cell receptor beta chain appears in the sequencing data of a study of blood T cell repertoires in COVID-19. Per germline, CDR1 SGHAT and CDR2 FQNNGV. The CDR3 has 16 residues. Deletions cut 1 base from V and 1 base from J, with 12 bases between. Libraries were prepared by immunoSEQ multiplex PCR; TCRdb keeps only in-frame clonotypes and omits some of them. Found here are tens of thousands of clones, roughly 78% of them singletons; the top ten hold almost 7%. The sequence was collected from a man aged 50 to 59 with active or convalescent COVID-19. The material sequenced was peripheral blood. This chain joins TRBV11-2 and TRBJ2-3, with D perhaps matching TRBD1 (6 bases). The CDR3 region is CASSLVGGAGTDTQYF. CDR3 sequence (DNA): TGTGCCAGCAGCTTAGTTGGGGGCGCAGGCACAGATACGCAGTATTTT.